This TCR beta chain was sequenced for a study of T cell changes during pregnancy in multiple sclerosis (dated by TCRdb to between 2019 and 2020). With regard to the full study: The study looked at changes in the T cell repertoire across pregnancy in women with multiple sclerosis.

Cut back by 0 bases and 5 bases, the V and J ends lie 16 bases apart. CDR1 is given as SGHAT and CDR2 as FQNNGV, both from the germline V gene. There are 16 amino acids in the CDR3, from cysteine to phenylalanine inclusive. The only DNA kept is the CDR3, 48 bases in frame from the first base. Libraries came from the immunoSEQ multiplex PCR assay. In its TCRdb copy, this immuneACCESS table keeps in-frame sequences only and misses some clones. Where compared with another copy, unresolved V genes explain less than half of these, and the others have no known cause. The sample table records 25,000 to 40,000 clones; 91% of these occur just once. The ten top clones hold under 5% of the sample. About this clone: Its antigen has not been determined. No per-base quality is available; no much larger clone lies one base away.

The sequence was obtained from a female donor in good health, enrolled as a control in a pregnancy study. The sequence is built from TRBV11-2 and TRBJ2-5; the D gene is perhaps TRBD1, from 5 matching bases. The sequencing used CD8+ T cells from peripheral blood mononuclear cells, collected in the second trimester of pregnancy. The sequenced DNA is TGTGCCAGCAGCTTAGAAGGGGTCAGGGTCAGGGAGACCCAGTACTTC. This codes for CASSLEGVRVRETQYF.